One and the same sample provided the 32 T cell receptor beta chains below, sequenced in a study of cytotoxic CD8 clonotypes in ibrutinib-treated CLL (dated by TCRdb to 2020 to 2022). Receptors were amplified or captured by the immunoSEQ multiplex PCR assay. This is the immuneACCESS table as TCRdb keeps it, with only in-frame sequences that have V and J called. A part of the clones is gone; compared with another copy, unresolved V genes explain less than half, and the rest is unexplained. The sample includes roughly 160,000 clones, with roughly 86% observed a single time. Around 2% of the sample is in the top ten clones. The meaning of the sample's time point label: 12 months on ibrutinib. The source was PBMCs, collected after 12 months of ibrutinib treatment. These receptors were collected from a human donor with chronic lymphocytic leukemia.

The chain links TRBV6-5 to TRBJ1-1; weak D call: TRBD1 (6 bases). Germline V lookup: CDR1 MNHEY, CDR2 SVGAGI. CDR3 length: 12 residues. The V end lost 6 bases, the J end lost 1 base, and 6 bases lay between the germline ends. The CDR3 loop reads CASRDRNTEAFF. CDR3 coding DNA: TGTGCCAGCAGGGACAGGAACACTGAAGCTTTCTTT.

In this sample, this clone turned up once. This chain uses TRBV10-3 with TRBJ2-1; tentatively, D is TRBD2 (5 bases). The CDR3 is 13 residues long. Germline lookup yields CDR1 ENHRY and CDR2 SYGVKD. V was shortened by 0 bases and J by 8 bases, with 8 bases between the two germline ends. The DNA of the CDR3 is TGTGCCATCAGTGAGTCGGTTAGCGATGAGCAGTTCTTC. Its translation is CAISESVSDEQFF.

The chain couples TRBV5-1 to TRBJ1-1, with 7 bases that match TRBD1. The germline CDR1 and CDR2 sequences are SGHRS and YFSETQ. J lost 0 bases, V lost 4 bases, and 6 bases had no gene match. The CDR3 spans 15 residues. CDR3 residues: CASSDLQGLNTEAFF. Here the CDR3 DNA reads TGCGCCAGCAGCGACTTACAGGGGCTGAACACTGAAGCTTTCTTT.

The CDR3 sequence: CASSEDFRGIRFF. The CDR3 DNA is TGTGCCAGCAGTGAAGATTTTAGGGGGATCCGGTTCTTC. The rearrangement uses TRBV6-4 and TRBJ2-1, with D possibly being TRBD1 (6 bases). The CDR3 contains 13 residues. V was trimmed by 3 bases and J by 15 bases, leaving 18 bases between them. Germline CDR1 reads MRHNA; CDR2 reads SNTAGT.

Details on this clone: Sequence at one end of the junction differs from germline and may be a read error. The chain uses TRBV7-7 and TRBJ2-7; D may correspond to TRBD1 or TRBD2 (5 bases each). CDR1 is SSHAT, CDR2 FNYEAQ, per germline (reference sequence). The CDR3 length is 13 residues. The CDR3 reads CASSLVLGVEQYF. In DNA form, the CDR3 reads TGTGCTAGCAGCTTGGTACTGGGGGTCGAGCAGTACTTC.

The CDR3 loop reads CASKPYYEQYF. In nucleotides, the CDR3 is TGTGCCAGCAAGCCCTATTACGAGCAGTACTTC. The chain recombines TRBV2 with TRBJ2-7; D call uncertain. CDR1 is SNHLY, CDR2 FYNNEI, per germline. Deletions cut 7 bases from V and 4 bases from J, with 8 bases between. This CDR3 is 11 amino acids long.

This clone was picked up one time. The chain has TRBV9 and TRBJ2-5; 11 bases are shared with TRBD2. This CDR3 has 15 residues. V shed 3 bases, J shed 9 bases, and the junction held 10 bases outside the gene matches. Germline values: CDR1 SGDLS, CDR2 YYNGEE. The CDR3 DNA reads TGTGCCAGCAGCGCCGCCGGGACTAGCGGCGGGGCCCAGTACTTC. It yields the protein CASSAAGTSGGAQYF. The whole variable domain, remainder taken from reference TRBV9 and TRBJ2-5, is DSGVTQTPKHLITATGQRVTLRCSPRSGDLSVYWYQQSLDQGLQFLIQYYNGEERAKGNILERFSAQQFPDLHSELNLSSLELGDSALYFCASSAAGTSGGAQYFGPGTRLLVL.

This sequence joins TRBV18 and TRBJ2-1; D unclear. The V end lost 5 bases, the J end lost 5 bases, and 13 bases lay between the germline ends. This CDR3 contains 14 residues. Germline CDR1 reads KGHSH; CDR2 reads LQKENI. Here the CDR3 DNA reads TGTGCCAGCTCATCCGGATCCTCAAACAATGAGCAGTTCTTC. This encodes CASSSGSSNNEQFF. The full variable domain, completed using reference TRBV18 and TRBJ2-1, is NAGVMQNPRHLVRRRGQEARLRCSPMKGHSHVYWYRQLPEEGLKFMVYLQKENIIDESGMPKERFSAEFPKEGPSILRIQQVVRGDSAAYFCASSSGSSNNEQFFGPGTRLTVL.

This chain connects TRBV7-2 to TRBJ1-5; D gene ambiguous. The germline V and J ends were trimmed by 7 bases and 5 bases, with 9 bases remaining between them. This CDR3 is 12 amino acids long. CDR1 and CDR2 from the germline V gene are SGHTA and FQGNSA. CDR3 sequence reads: CASNRDDQPQHF. The CDR3 DNA sequence: TGTGCCAGCAACCGGGATGATCAGCCCCAGCATTTT.

This clone was seen a single time. The chain joins TRBV6-1 to TRBJ1-3, with TRBD1 identical over 7 bases. V was pared by 6 bases and J by 3 bases, with 8 bases of the junction left unmatched. The CDR3 has 15 amino acids. Germline V gene data show CDR1 as MNHNS and CDR2 as SASEGT. The CDR3 nucleotides are TGTGCCAGCAGAGCGACAGGGTTAAGTGGAAACACCATATATTTT. Its translation: CASRATGLSGNTIYF.

The V gene is TRBV5-1, the J gene TRBJ2-7, with 11 bases matching TRBD1. From germline, CDR1 is SGHRS and CDR2 YFSETQ. The CDR3 consists of 14 residues. V gave up 4 bases and J gave up 7 bases; unmatched junction bases: 7. The DNA for the CDR3 is TGCGCCAGCAGCCCAACCGGGACAGGGGGTGAGCAGTACTTC. Protein product: CASSPTGTGGEQYF.

V is TRBV4-3 and J is TRBJ2-7, with D perhaps being TRBD1 or TRBD2 (5 bases each). The V end lost 1 base, the J end lost 3 bases, and 7 bases lay between the germline ends. Germline V gene data show CDR1 as LGHNA and CDR2 as YSLEER. The CDR3 has 13 amino acids. The CDR3 region is CASSQGDGYEQYF. The CDR3 bases are TGCGCCAGCAGCCAAGGGGACGGCTACGAGCAGTACTTC.

The chain recombines TRBV7-2 with TRBJ2-3; the match to TRBD2 covers 15 bases. Germline V gives CDR1 SGHTA, CDR2 FQGNSA. The ends lost 4 bases at V and 2 bases at J; junction bases unmatched: 4. The CDR3 spans 17 residues. The CDR3 is CASSSGLAGGFTDTQYF. The CDR3 DNA follows: TGTGCCAGCAGCTCAGGACTAGCGGGAGGGTTCACAGATACGCAGTATTTT.

The rearrangement uses TRBV2 and TRBJ2-6; D perhaps matches TRBD2 (6 bases). Germline V gene data show CDR1 as SNHLY and CDR2 as FYNNEI. CDR3 length: 15 residues. V dropped 11 bases and J dropped 0 bases, with 14 bases sitting between them. In nucleotides, the CDR3 is TGTGCCTCCACGACTAGGGACTCTGGGGCCAACGTCCTGACTTTC. It is translated as CASTTRDSGANVLTF.

The rearrangement uses TRBV19 and TRBJ2-7; the match to TRBD1 covers 9 bases. V dropped 8 bases and J dropped 6; count of bases not matched to a gene: 8. Germline-derived CDR1 and CDR2 are LNHDA and SQIVND (reference sequence). This CDR3 has 13 residues. CDR3 sequence reads: CASSPTGGGEQYF. The CDR3 DNA follows: TGTGCCAGTTCGCCGACAGGGGGGGGCGAGCAGTACTTC.

The chain is built from TRBV19 and TRBJ1-1; no definite D call. This CDR3 is built from 15 residues. Trimming pared 0 bases from V and 10 bases from J, leaving 18 bases between. Germline lookup yields CDR1 LNHDA and CDR2 SQIVND (reference sequence). Written as DNA, the CDR3 is TGTGCCAGTAGTATAGACCCCAATATCCCCGAAGGAGCTTTCTTT. Its protein is CASSIDPNIPEGAFF.

This clone showed up just once. The chain recombines TRBV18 with TRBJ1-5; 8 bases map to TRBD1. Germline V gene sequence: CDR1 KGHSH, CDR2 LQKENI. V lost 3 bases, J lost 0 bases, and 7 bases stayed unmatched. CDR3 size: 17 residues. CDR3 DNA: TGTGCCAGCTCACCGGCGGACAGGGTCCTTAGCAATCAGCCCCAGCATTTT. Its protein product is CASSPADRVLSNQPQHF. Drawing the rest from reference TRBV18 and TRBJ1-5, the complete variable domain is NAGVMQNPRHLVRRRGQEARLRCSPMKGHSHVYWYRQLPEEGLKFMVYLQKENIIDESGMPKERFSAEFPKEGPSILRIQQVVRGDSAAYFCASSPADRVLSNQPQHFGDGTRLSIL.

The rearrangement links TRBV5-4 to TRBJ1-2; D gene ambiguous. From germline, CDR1 is SGHNT and CDR2 YYREEE (reference sequence). The CDR3 extends over 14 amino acids. Trimming took off 4 bases at V and 2 bases at J, with 12 bases between the two ends. The CDR3 DNA follows: TGTGCCAGCAGCCCACGTGCTAGCAACTATGGCTACACCTTC. Protein: CASSPRASNYGYTF.

V usage is TRBV29-1 and J usage is TRBJ2-1; the match to TRBD2 covers 9 bases. CDR1 is SQVTM, CDR2 ANQGSEA, per germline. After removal of 5 bases from V and 0 bases from J, the junction contained 2 bases not matched to a gene. The CDR3 runs 14 residues. The CDR3 DNA is TGCAGCGTTAGCGGGGGGTCCTCCTACAATGAGCAGTTCTTC. This translates into CSVSGGSSYNEQFF.

This chain joins TRBV7-2 and TRBJ2-1, with 12 positions matching TRBD1. This CDR3 comprises 15 residues. J gave up 9 bases and V 0 bases, and 3 bases lay outside the gene matches. Germline CDR1 reads SGHTA; CDR2 reads FQGNSA. The CDR3, as DNA: TGTGCCAGCAGCTTAGCGGGACAGGGGGCATCTGAGCAGTTCTTC. Translated: CASSLAGQGASEQFF.

The genes are TRBV18 and TRBJ2-7; D not certain. This CDR3 is built from 13 residues. Germline V CDR1 and CDR2: KGHSH, LQKENI. V lost 2 bases and J 3 bases, leaving 8 bases between the germline ends. CDR3 sequence (DNA): TGTGCCAGCTCACCAGGGAATGGCTACGAGCAGTACTTC. Translating gives CASSPGNGYEQYF.

This chain uses TRBV28 with TRBJ1-1; D uncertain. Germline-derived CDR1 and CDR2 are MDHEN and SYDVKM. V lost 6 bases, J lost 1 base, and 15 bases lay in between. CDR3 length: 15 amino acids. The CDR3 here is CASRHRRAQNTEAFF. In DNA form, the CDR3 reads TGTGCCAGCAGGCATAGGAGGGCCCAGAACACTGAAGCTTTCTTT.

The chain is built from TRBV4-2 and TRBJ2-7, with 8 positions matching TRBD2. J gave up 3 bases and V 5 bases, and 9 bases lay outside the gene matches. Germline CDR1 and CDR2: LGHNA and YNFKEQ. CDR3 length: 15 residues. CDR3 bases: TGTGCCAGCAGCACACCGGGACTAGGGTACTACGAGCAGTACTTC. Translating it yields CASSTPGLGYYEQYF.

This rearrangement joins TRBV10-1 to TRBJ1-4; TRBD1 aligns across 7 bases. Germline CDR1 is WNHNN and CDR2 is SYGVQD (reference sequence). This CDR3 comprises 14 residues. J lost 6 bases, V lost 6 bases, and 7 bases had no gene match. CDR3 residues: CASRTGAMDEKLFF. The CDR3 bases are TGCGCCAGCAGAACAGGGGCTATGGATGAAAAACTGTTTTTT.

This clone occurred a few times. This chain uses TRBV7-3 with TRBJ2-3; TRBD1 or TRBD2 may be the D gene (7 bases each). Germline CDR1 reads SGHTA; CDR2 reads FQGTGA. V was cut by 1 base and J by 2 bases, with 34 bases left in between. CDR3 length: 23 amino acids. CDR3 residues: CASSLKGPGQHFGGQRATDTQYF. Written as DNA, the CDR3 is TGTGCCAGCAGCTTAAAGGGGCCGGGACAGCACTTCGGGGGGCAGCGGGCCACAGATACGCAGTATTTT.

The genes are TRBV5-1 and TRBJ1-5; 8 bases fit TRBD1. This CDR3 spans 17 amino acids. Germline CDR1 SGHRS, CDR2 YFSETQ. V was pared by 4 bases and J by 0 bases, with 9 bases of the junction left unmatched. CDR3 amino acids: CASSVGTGAYSNQPQHF. The CDR3 DNA reads as TGCGCCAGCAGCGTCGGGACAGGAGCTTATAGCAATCAGCCCCAGCATTTT. Using reference TRBV5-1 and TRBJ1-5 for the parts outside the CDR3, the full variable domain is KAGVTQTPRYLIKTRGQQVTLSCSPISGHRSVSWYQQTPGQGLQFLFEYFSETQRNKGNFPGRFSGRQFSNSRSEMNVSTLELGDSALYLCASSVGTGAYSNQPQHFGDGTRLSIL.

The chain carries TRBV7-6 and TRBJ2-1; 7 bases agree with TRBD2. There are 17 residues in the CDR3. V shed 1 base, J shed 2 bases, and the junction held 8 bases outside the gene matches. Germline CDR1 is SGHVS and CDR2 is FNYEAQ. The CDR3 DNA reads TGTGCCAGCAGCTTAGACCCTGGGACTACTACCTACAATGAGCAGTTCTTC. Its protein is CASSLDPGTTTYNEQFF.

The rearrangement joins TRBV2 to TRBJ2-3, with 8 bases matching TRBD1. The ends lost 6 bases at V and 1 base at J; junction bases unmatched: 6. CDR1 SNHLY and CDR2 FYNNEI come from the germline V gene. CDR3 length: 15 residues. The CDR3 sequence is CASRVDRGGTDTQYF. CDR3 DNA sequence: TGTGCCAGCAGAGTCGACAGGGGAGGCACAGATACGCAGTATTTT.

This clone turned up a few times. This chain links TRBV4-1 with TRBJ1-1, with D possibly matching TRBD1 (6 bases). Germline values: CDR1 MGHRA, CDR2 YSYEKL. The CDR3 has 14 amino acids. Trimming left V 4 bases short and J 5 bases short, with 14 bases between. CDR3 bases: TGCGCCAGCAGCCCAGGGGACATGGGGACTGAAGCTTTCTTT. Its protein is CASSPGDMGTEAFF.

This chain uses TRBV6-4 with TRBJ1-4; perhaps TRBD1 as D (5 bases). Germline V gene sequence: CDR1 MRHNA, CDR2 SNTAGT. The germline V and J ends were trimmed by 5 bases and 4 bases, with 11 bases remaining between them. This CDR3 is built from 14 residues. The CDR3 region has the DNA TGTGCCAGCAGTTACCTGGGGCTTAATGAAAAACTGTTTTTT. Protein: CASSYLGLNEKLFF.

The chain joins TRBV14 to TRBJ2-1; D may be TRBD1 or TRBD2 (5 bases each). Germline V gene lookup returns CDR1 SGHDN and CDR2 FVKESK. This CDR3 has 17 residues. Trimming left V 4 bases short and J 3 bases short, with 19 bases between. The CDR3 coding sequence is TGTGCCAGCAGCCCCGACGGGAACAGGTGGGGCTACAATGAGCAGTTCTTC. As protein: CASSPDGNRWGYNEQFF.

The chain has TRBV5-4 and TRBJ2-7; possibly TRBD2 for D (6 bases). Trimming removed 4 bases at V and 1 base at J, with 12 bases between. There are 14 residues in the CDR3. Germline values: CDR1 SGHNT, CDR2 YYREEE (reference sequence). The CDR3 reads CASSKEGSSYEQYF. In DNA form, the CDR3 reads TGTGCCAGCAGCAAGGAGGGGTCATCCTACGAGCAGTACTTC.